This TCR beta chain was identified in a study of shared clonotypes between healthy human individuals. Looking at the study overall: Plates per donor: three CD4 naive, three CD4 memory, two CD8 naive, one CD8 memory.

The protocol was immunoSEQ multiplex PCR, while the TCRdb copy is restricted to in-frame clones and leaves out a portion. Of around 2.3 million clones listed, approximately 96% were seen once; the top ten hold over 0.1%. The table lists this clone with a count of one. The V gene's germline CDR1 is MDHEN and CDR2 SYDVKM. V lost 4 bases and J lost 4, with 16 bases in between. The CDR3 is made up of 15 amino acids. The V call is TRBV28, the J call TRBJ2-5; D is perhaps TRBD2 (6 bases). The origin of this receptor is a man aged 18-30 years in good health. Sequencing input: naive CD4+ T cells sorted from blood. Subset defined: CD45RA+ positively selected. The CDR3 protein is CASSSYTRGRETQYF. CDR3 nucleotide sequence: TGTGCCAGCAGTTCCTACACACGGGGGAGAGAGACCCAGTACTTC.